This T cell receptor beta chain was identified during a study of blood T cell repertoires in COVID-19. This CDR3 region has 17 residues. Germline loops: CDR1 SGHVS, CDR2 FQNEAQ. Trimming took off 5 bases at V and 3 bases at J, with 20 bases between the two ends. The table came from immunoSEQ multiplex PCR; TCRdb's copy has only in-frame clones and leaves some out. The sample lists around 45,000 clones, approximately 70% occurring once. The source of this sequence is an older man with acute or convalescent COVID-19. The chain links TRBV7-8 to TRBJ2-1, with D possibly being TRBD2 (5 bases). The source material was peripheral blood. CDR3 protein: CASSRETGIPVYNEQFF. DNA for the CDR3: TGTGCCAGCAGCCGAGAAACCGGGATCCCCGTCTACAATGAGCAGTTCTTC.